Listed here are 21 T cell receptor beta chains from one sample, sequenced in a study of OX40 agonist ivuxolimab in advanced cancers. Only in-frame clones appear in the TCRdb table, and some are missing; sequencing was by immunoSEQ multiplex PCR. The sample yields roughly 80,000 clones, roughly 80% seen once. Sample: CD4+ or CD8+ T cells sorted from blood, taken in a trial of the OX40 agonist ivuxolimab. Every receptor here comes from an adult with an advanced solid tumor such as melanoma, head and neck, liver or kidney cancer.

A word on this clone: One junction end does not reproduce the germline sequence, and a read error may be involved. This CDR3 is also generated by other DNA sequences in the sample. The rearrangement links TRBV7-2 to TRBJ1-4; tentative D call: TRBD1 (5 bases). CDR1 and CDR2 (germline): SGHTA, FQGNSA. The CDR3 runs 15 residues. Here the CDR3 DNA reads TGCGCCAGCAGCTCCCCGGCGGGGTGGGGGGAAAAACTGTTTTTT. Translating it yields CASSSPAGWGEKLFF.

The chain joins TRBV5-6 to TRBJ1-1, with no clear D. CDR1 and CDR2 (germline): SGHDT, YYEEEE. The germline V and J ends were trimmed by 4 bases and 5 bases, with 12 bases remaining between them. The CDR3 is 13 residues long. The CDR3, as DNA: TGTGCCAGCAGCCCCCCGATGGGAACTGAAGCTTTCTTT. Translated, it gives CASSPPMGTEAFF.

The chain joins TRBV7-2 to TRBJ2-7; the D gene is possibly TRBD1 (5 bases). The CDR3 spans 14 residues. CDR1 SGHTA and CDR2 FQGNSA come from the germline V gene. Trimming cost V 7 bases and J 3 bases, with 16 bases left between them. The CDR3 spells CASKLDSALYEQYF. As DNA, the CDR3 is TGTGCCAGCAAACTTGACAGTGCCCTCTACGAGCAGTACTTC. Supplemented by reference TRBV7-2 and TRBJ2-7, the full variable domain reads GAGVSQSPSNKVTEKGKDVELRCDPISGHTALYWYRQSLGQGLEFLIYFQGNSAPDKSGLPSDRFSAERTGGSVSTLTIQRTQQEDSAVYLCASKLDSALYEQYFGPGTRLTVT.

This rearrangement joins TRBV29-1 to TRBJ1-1; D may be TRBD1 (6 bases). Trimming took off 6 bases at V and 5 bases at J, with 16 bases between the two ends. The CDR3 sequence is 13 residues long. Per the germline V gene, CDR1 is SQVTM and CDR2 is ANQGSEA. The CDR3 loop reads CSVWGDKGTEAFF. CDR3 nucleotides: TGCAGCGTGTGGGGGGACAAGGGGACTGAAGCTTTCTTT.

This sequence joins TRBV27 and TRBJ1-4, with TRBD1 as a possible D gene (6 bases). The V end was cut by 8 bases, the J end by 8 bases, with 18 bases between. Germline V lookup: CDR1 MNHEY, CDR2 SMNVEV (reference sequence). CDR3 length: 14 residues. CDR3 sequence reads: CASANRVLGEKLFF. The CDR3 DNA is TGTGCCAGCGCTAACAGGGTGTTGGGGGAAAAACTGTTTTTT.

The CDR3 loop reads CASSPGPGSGQPQHF. CDR3 bases: TGTGCCAGCTCACCCGGGCCGGGGTCGGGTCAGCCCCAGCATTTT. The gene calls are TRBV18 and TRBJ1-5, with D uncertain. The CDR3 is 15 residues long. V lost 3 bases and J 6 bases, leaving 15 bases between the germline ends. The germline V gene has CDR1 KGHSH and CDR2 LQKENI.

The chain employs TRBV7-8 and TRBJ1-3; unclear D gene. Germline CDR1 is SGHVS and CDR2 is FQNEAQ. The CDR3 is made up of 13 amino acids. Trimming took 6 bases from V and 1 from J, leaving 7 bases between them. The CDR3 loop is CASSHLSGNTIYF. The DNA of the CDR3 is TGTGCCAGCAGTCACCTTTCTGGAAACACCATATATTTT.

V usage is TRBV10-3 and J usage is TRBJ2-7, with TRBD2 identical over 9 bases. The junction had 6 bases not matched to a gene; V was cut back by 0 bases and J by 3 bases. The CDR3 is 16 residues long. CDR1 and CDR2 from the germline V gene are ENHRY and SYGVKD. CDR3 loop: CAISESSSGGVYEQYF. The CDR3 nucleotides are TGTGCCATCAGTGAGTCGAGTAGCGGGGGTGTCTACGAGCAGTACTTC.

The chain carries TRBV6-5 and TRBJ1-5, with TRBD1 as a possible D gene (6 bases). The CDR3 consists of 13 residues. Germline-derived CDR1 and CDR2 are MNHEY and SVGAGI. Trimming removed 8 bases from V and 4 bases from J, with 12 bases in between. In DNA form, the CDR3 reads TGTGCCAGCGGAGGGGGGGTAAATCAGCCCCAGCATTTT. Protein sequence: CASGGGVNQPQHF.

The J gene is TRBJ1-2, the V gene TRBV20-1; D remains ambiguous. Trimming took off 5 bases at V and 2 bases at J, with 6 bases between the two ends. CDR1 and CDR2 from the germline V gene are DFQATT and SNEGSKA (reference sequence). CDR3 length equals 11 residues. The chain's CDR3 is CSAEKNYGYTF. Written as DNA, the CDR3 is TGCAGTGCTGAGAAGAACTATGGCTACACCTTC.

This clone occurred a few times. The chain recombines TRBV7-3 with TRBJ2-2, with 7 bases lining up with TRBD1. CDR3 length: 14 amino acids. Germline trimming cut 3 bases from V and 3 bases from J; bases unmatched to any gene: 1. The V gene's germline CDR1 is SGHTA and CDR2 FQGTGA. The CDR3 is CASSFQGDTGELFF. The DNA for the CDR3 is TGTGCCAGCAGCTTCCAGGGGGACACCGGGGAGCTGTTTTTT. Drawing the rest from reference TRBV7-3 and TRBJ2-2, the complete variable domain is GAGVSQTPSNKVTEKGKYVELRCDPISGHTALYWYRQSLGQGPEFLIYFQGTGAADDSGLPNDRFFAVRPEGSVSTLKIQRTERGDSAVYLCASSFQGDTGELFFGEGSRLTVL.

This clone came up a few times. The chain is built from TRBV5-1 and TRBJ1-2; D ambiguous. Germline values: CDR1 SGHRS, CDR2 YFSETQ. Trimming stripped 4 bases from V and 2 bases from J, with 6 bases between. The CDR3 has 12 amino acids. The CDR3 reads CASSPDNYGYTF. The DNA of the CDR3 is TGCGCCAGCAGCCCGGACAACTATGGCTACACCTTC.

The genes are TRBV30 and TRBJ1-2; D is ambiguous. The CDR3 length is 11 residues. V was clipped by 1 base and J by 8 bases, with 8 bases between them. Per the germline V gene, CDR1 is GTSNPN and CDR2 is SVGIG (reference sequence). The CDR3 nucleotides read TGTGCCTGGAGTGGCATGGGGGGCTACACCTTC. Translation gives CAWSGMGGYTF.

The V gene is TRBV21-1, the J gene TRBJ1-1. TRBV21-1 is annotated as a pseudogene. The CDR3 sequence is 15 residues long. CDR3 in DNA: TGTGCCAGCAGCACACCGGGACGGGAGAACACTGAAGCTTTCTTT. The encoded protein is CASSTPGRENTEAFF.

V is TRBV4-1 and J is TRBJ2-2, with D perhaps TRBD2 (6 bases). The CDR3 has 15 residues. V was trimmed by 0 bases and J by 4 bases, leaving 9 bases between them. Per germline, CDR1 MGHRA and CDR2 YSYEKL. The CDR3 loop is CASSQDPGVTGELFF. CDR3 nucleotide sequence: TGCGCCAGCAGCCAAGATCCGGGGGTCACCGGGGAGCTGTTTTTT.

V is TRBV7-9 and J is TRBJ1-2; TRBD1 matches at 8 bases. This CDR3 is built from 13 residues. Germline CDR1 and CDR2: SEHNR and FQNEAQ (reference sequence). Losses at the gene ends were 4 bases for V and 6 bases for J; bases not matched to a gene: 4. CDR3 residues: CASSYPGGNGYTF. In DNA form, the CDR3 reads TGTGCCAGCAGCTACCCAGGGGGCAATGGCTACACCTTC.

This clone appeared a single time. V is TRBV5-6 and J is TRBJ2-5; 9 bases agree with TRBD1. The CDR3 loop spans 15 amino acids. Germline V lookup: CDR1 SGHDT, CDR2 YYEEEE. The trim removed 3 bases at V and 2 bases at J, leaving 5 bases unmatched. The CDR3 here is CASSSYGTGQETQYF. DNA of the CDR3: TGTGCCAGCAGCTCGTATGGGACAGGGCAAGAGACCCAGTACTTC.

The chain recombines TRBV5-1 with TRBJ1-3; D remains ambiguous. The germline V and J ends were trimmed by 2 bases and 4 bases, with 13 bases remaining between them. CDR3 size: 15 residues. Germline V gene lookup returns CDR1 SGHRS and CDR2 YFSETQ. The CDR3 region is CASSFSGKGGNTIYF. DNA of the CDR3: TGCGCCAGCAGCTTTTCGGGGAAAGGAGGAAACACCATATATTTT.

This chain connects TRBV28 to TRBJ2-2; a possible D gene is TRBD1 (6 bases). CDR1 MDHEN and CDR2 SYDVKM come from the germline V gene. The CDR3 runs to 15 residues. Between the trimmed V and J ends, which lost 3 bases and 1 base, there was a span of 9 bases. CDR3 region: CASSFGTLNTGELFF. The CDR3 DNA follows: TGTGCCAGCAGTTTCGGGACACTGAACACCGGGGAGCTGTTTTTT.

J is TRBJ2-5 and V is TRBV19; D not certain. Trimming took 5 bases from V and 1 from J, leaving 14 bases between them. CDR3 length: 15 residues. Per the germline V gene, CDR1 is LNHDA and CDR2 is SQIVND (reference sequence). CDR3 DNA: TGTGCCAGTAGTTCCCGAGTGGCAGCCCAAGAGACCCAGTACTTC. This codes for CASSSRVAAQETQYF. Together with reference TRBV19 and TRBJ2-5, the CDR3 gives the full variable domain: DGGITQSPKYLFRKEGQNVTLSCEQNLNHDAMYWYRQDPGQGLRLIYYSQIVNDFQKGDIAEGYSVSREKKESFPLTVTSAQKNPTAFYLCASSSRVAAQETQYFGPGTRLLVL.

The gene calls are TRBV9 and TRBJ2-7, with a tentative D call TRBD2 (6 bases). This CDR3 comprises 16 residues. Trimming pared 0 bases from V and 4 bases from J, leaving 17 bases between. Germline V gene data show CDR1 as SGDLS and CDR2 as YYNGEE. The CDR3 loop reads CASSVGSSEGFYEQYF. The DNA for the CDR3 is TGTGCCAGCAGCGTAGGGTCTAGCGAGGGATTTTACGAGCAGTACTTC.